This note documents a single TCR beta chain sequence. The antigen is undetermined. The source of the sample is a study of graft-versus-host responses after intestinal transplantation. Germline V CDR1 and CDR2: MNHEY, SMNVEV (reference sequence). The length of the CDR3 is 14 residues. V lost 4 bases and J lost 9, with 16 bases in between. The protocol was immunoSEQ multiplex PCR, while the TCRdb copy is restricted to in-frame clones and leaves out a portion. The table has more than 90,000 clones, around 94% seen once; the top ten hold about 0.2%. The chain employs TRBV27 and TRBJ2-1, with D perhaps matching TRBD1 or TRBD2 (5 bases each). The receptor comes from a human donor who was the organ donor for an intestinal transplant. The specimen comprised unstimulated CD4+ T cells sorted from spleen or lymph node cells, sampled before transplant. CDR3 protein: CASSSGLVGREQFF. DNA for the CDR3: TGTGCCAGCAGTTCGGGGCTGGTCGGTCGTGAGCAGTTCTTC.